This section outlines one TCR beta chain sequence together with its context. This sample is drawn from a study of blood T cell repertoires in COVID-19. Per germline, CDR1 SGHVS and CDR2 FNYEAQ. With 5 bases removed from V and 3 bases from J, the gap between germline ends came to 14 bases. The CDR3 loop spans 16 amino acids. Per the authors' pipeline: Amplifying reference gene primers gave estimates of nucleated cell counts. The assay was immunoSEQ multiplex PCR, and TCRdb's table has in-frame clones only and misses some. The V and J calls and clone size come from that table; D and trimming were worked out from the DNA. There are over 60,000 clones in the sample; 70% to 85% occur only once, and roughly 14% lies in the top ten.

V gene TRBV7-6 combines with J gene TRBJ2-6; tentative D call: TRBD1 (6 bases). This receptor was obtained from a man aged 45 to 65 with COVID-19, enrolled during active disease. The sequencing input was peripheral blood. The CDR3 sequence is CASSAITGFGANVLTF. As DNA, the CDR3 is TGTGCCAGCAGCGCTATAACAGGGTTTGGGGCCAACGTCCTGACTTTC.